Listed below are T cell receptor beta chains from one sample, sequenced in a study of CD8 T cells in ankylosing spondylitis. A single record per CDR3 protein comes from TCRdb applying MiXCR to the 5' RACE reads. Of roughly 670,000 distinct CDR3 sequences in the sample, 15% to 20% were seen once. The sample consisted of blood, either unsorted or a sorted T cell fraction (not recorded which). The receptors here all came from a male donor with ankylosing spondylitis. The CDR3 runs from the conserved cysteine through the conserved F or W. The order of the fields is D gene, V gene, J gene, clone size, CDR3 DNA, CDR3 protein. D genes are given only for firm matches. A row's size may be missing; if present it is once, few, many or a size class.

d_gene: -
v_gene: TRBV5-4
j_gene: TRBJ2-3
abundance: -
CDR3nt: TGTGCCAGCAGCTCGCCCGGTACTAGTTATAGGGATACGCAGTATTTT
CDR3aa: CASSSPGTSYRDTQYF

d_gene: TRBD1
v_gene: TRBV5-6
j_gene: TRBJ2-1
abundance: -
CDR3nt: TGTGCCAGCAGCCCGGGACAGTCCATTTACAATGAGCAGTTCTTC
CDR3aa: CASSPGQSIYNEQFF

d_gene: -
v_gene: TRBV10-3
j_gene: TRBJ2-1
abundance: -
CDR3nt: TGTGCCATCAGCACCGGGGACAATGAGCAGTTCTTC
CDR3aa: CAISTGDNEQFF

d_gene: TRBD2
v_gene: TRBV18
j_gene: TRBJ2-7
abundance: -
CDR3nt: TGTGCCAGCTCACCCGCGGGACTAGCGGACTCCTACGAGCAGTACTTC
CDR3aa: CASSPAGLADSYEQYF

d_gene: -
v_gene: TRBV28
j_gene: TRBJ2-3
abundance: -
CDR3nt: TGTGCCAGCAGTTTAGGCCGGGGTTTACAGTATTTT
CDR3aa: CASSLGRGLQYF

d_gene: -
v_gene: TRBV29-1
j_gene: TRBJ2-2
abundance: few
CDR3nt: TGCAGCGTTGGGGGTCAGAGGAACACCGGGGAGCTGTTTTTT
CDR3aa: CSVGGQRNTGELFF

d_gene: TRBD1
v_gene: TRBV4-1
j_gene: TRBJ1-6
abundance: few
CDR3nt: TGCGCCAGCAGCGCGCGCGGGACAGATAATTCACCCCTCCACTTT
CDR3aa: CASSARGTDNSPLHF

d_gene: -
v_gene: TRBV10-2
j_gene: TRBJ2-7
abundance: -
CDR3nt: TGCGCCAGCAGTGTGGAAGGGGTCTCCTACGAGCAGTACTTC
CDR3aa: CASSVEGVSYEQYF

d_gene: TRBD2
v_gene: TRBV7-9
j_gene: TRBJ2-1
abundance: few
CDR3nt: TGTGCCAGCACCCTAACGGCAGCGGGGGAGCAGTTCTTC
CDR3aa: CASTLTAAGEQFF

d_gene: -
v_gene: TRBV20-1
j_gene: TRBJ2-1
abundance: -
CDR3nt: TGCAGTGCTCCCAGTCCTTCCTACAATGAGCAGTTCTTC
CDR3aa: CSAPSPSYNEQFF